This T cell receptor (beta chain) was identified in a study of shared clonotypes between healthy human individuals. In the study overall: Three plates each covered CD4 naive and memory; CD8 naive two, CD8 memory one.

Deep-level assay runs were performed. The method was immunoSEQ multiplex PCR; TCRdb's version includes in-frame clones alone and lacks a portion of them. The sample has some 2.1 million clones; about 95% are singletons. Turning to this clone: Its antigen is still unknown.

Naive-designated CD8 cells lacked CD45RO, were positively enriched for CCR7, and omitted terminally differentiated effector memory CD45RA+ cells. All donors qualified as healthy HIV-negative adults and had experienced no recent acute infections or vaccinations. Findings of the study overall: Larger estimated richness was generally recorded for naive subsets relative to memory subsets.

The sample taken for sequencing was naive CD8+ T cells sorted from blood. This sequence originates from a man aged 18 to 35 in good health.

CDR3 sequence (DNA): TGCGCCAGCAGCTTGGAGGTGACAGGGAACGAGCAGTACTTC. Its translation is CASSLEVTGNEQYF. V is TRBV5-1 and J is TRBJ2-7; 7 bases align to TRBD1. This CDR3 spans 14 amino acids. Germline-derived CDR1 and CDR2 are SGHRS and YFSETQ. V shed 0 bases and J 5 bases; nucleotides not matched to a gene: 5. Together with reference TRBV5-1 and TRBJ2-7, the CDR3 gives the full variable domain: KAGVTQTPRYLIKTRGQQVTLSCSPISGHRSVSWYQQTPGQGLQFLFEYFSETQRNKGNFPGRFSGRQFSNSRSEMNVSTLELGDSALYLCASSLEVTGNEQYFGPGTRLTVT.